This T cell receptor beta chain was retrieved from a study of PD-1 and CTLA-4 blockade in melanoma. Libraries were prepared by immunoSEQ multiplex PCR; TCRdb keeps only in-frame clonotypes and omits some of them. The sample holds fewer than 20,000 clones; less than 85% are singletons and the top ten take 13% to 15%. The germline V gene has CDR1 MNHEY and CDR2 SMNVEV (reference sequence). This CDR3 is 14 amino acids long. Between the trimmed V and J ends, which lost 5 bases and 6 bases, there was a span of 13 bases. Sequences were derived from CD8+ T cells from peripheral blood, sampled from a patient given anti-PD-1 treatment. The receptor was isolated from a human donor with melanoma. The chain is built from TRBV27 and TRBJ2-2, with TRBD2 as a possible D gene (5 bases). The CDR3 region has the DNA TGTGCCAGCAGTAGAGGGCTGGCCGCCGGGGAGCTGTTTTTT. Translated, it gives CASSRGLAAGELFF.